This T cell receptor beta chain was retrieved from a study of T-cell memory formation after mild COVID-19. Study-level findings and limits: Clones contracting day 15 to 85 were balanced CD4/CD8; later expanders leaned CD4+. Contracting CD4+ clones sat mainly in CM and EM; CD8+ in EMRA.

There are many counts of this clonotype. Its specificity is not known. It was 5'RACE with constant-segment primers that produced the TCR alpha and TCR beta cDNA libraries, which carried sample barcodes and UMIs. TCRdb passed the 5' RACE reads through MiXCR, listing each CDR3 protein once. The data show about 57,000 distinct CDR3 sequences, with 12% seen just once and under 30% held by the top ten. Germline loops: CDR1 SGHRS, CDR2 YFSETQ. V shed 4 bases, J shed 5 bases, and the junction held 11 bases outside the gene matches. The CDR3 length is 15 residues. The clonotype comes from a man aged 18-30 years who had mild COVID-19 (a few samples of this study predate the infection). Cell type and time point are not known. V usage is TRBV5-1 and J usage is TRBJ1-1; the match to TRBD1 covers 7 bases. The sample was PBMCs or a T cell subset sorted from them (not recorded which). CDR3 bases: TGCGCCAGCAGCGACGACAGGGTCGGTGGAACTGAAGCTTTCTTT. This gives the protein CASSDDRVGGTEAFF. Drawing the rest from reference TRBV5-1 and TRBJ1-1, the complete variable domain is KAGVTQTPRYLIKTRGQQVTLSCSPISGHRSVSWYQQTPGQGLQFLFEYFSETQRNKGNFPGRFSGRQFSNSRSEMNVSTLELGDSALYLCASSDDRVGGTEAFFGQGTRLTVV.